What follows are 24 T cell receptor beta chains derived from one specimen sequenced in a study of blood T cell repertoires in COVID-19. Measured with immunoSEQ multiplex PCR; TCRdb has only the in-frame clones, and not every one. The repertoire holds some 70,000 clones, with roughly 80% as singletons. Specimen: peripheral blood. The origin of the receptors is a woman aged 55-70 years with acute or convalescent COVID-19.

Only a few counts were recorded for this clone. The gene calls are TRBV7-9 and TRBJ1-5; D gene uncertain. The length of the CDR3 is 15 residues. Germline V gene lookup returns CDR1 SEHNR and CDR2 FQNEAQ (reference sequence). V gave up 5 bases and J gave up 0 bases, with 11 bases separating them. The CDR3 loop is CASSNTLHSNQPQHF. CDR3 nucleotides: TGTGCCAGCAGCAACACCTTACATAGCAATCAGCCCCAGCATTTT.

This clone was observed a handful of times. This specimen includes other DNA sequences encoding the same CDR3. The CDR3 DNA reads as TGTGCCAGCAGTGAAGCCCGGGTCAATTCACCCCTCCACTTT. As protein: CASSEARVNSPLHF. The chain carries TRBV2 and TRBJ1-6, with no clear D. Trimming pared 0 bases from V and 7 bases from J, leaving 7 bases between. Germline CDR1 and CDR2: SNHLY and FYNNEI. CDR3 length equals 14 residues.

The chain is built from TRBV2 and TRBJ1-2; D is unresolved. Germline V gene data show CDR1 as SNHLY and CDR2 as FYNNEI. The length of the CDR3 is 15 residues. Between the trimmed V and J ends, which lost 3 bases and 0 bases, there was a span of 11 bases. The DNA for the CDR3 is TGTGCCAGCAGTGATCCCTACGGGACTAACTATGGCTACACCTTC. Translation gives CASSDPYGTNYGYTF.

The CDR3 bases are TGTGCCAGCTCACCAAGGGGTATAAACACTGAAGCTTTCTTT. This sequence encodes CASSPRGINTEAFF. The rearrangement joins TRBV18 to TRBJ1-1, with D possibly being TRBD1 (5 bases). This CDR3 has 14 residues. V was clipped by 2 bases and J by 2 bases, with 9 bases between them. CDR1 is KGHSH, CDR2 LQKENI, per germline.

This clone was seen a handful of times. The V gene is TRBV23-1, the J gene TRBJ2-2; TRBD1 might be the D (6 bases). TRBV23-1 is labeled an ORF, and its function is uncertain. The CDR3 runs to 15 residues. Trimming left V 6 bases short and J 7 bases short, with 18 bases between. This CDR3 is CASSLYRAWGGELFF. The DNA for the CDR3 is TGCGCCAGCAGCCTATACAGGGCGTGGGGCGGGGAGCTGTTTTTT.

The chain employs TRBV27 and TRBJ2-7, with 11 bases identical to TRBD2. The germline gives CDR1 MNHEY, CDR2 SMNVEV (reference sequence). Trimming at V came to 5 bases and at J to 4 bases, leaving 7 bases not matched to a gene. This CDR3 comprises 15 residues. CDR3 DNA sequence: TGTGCCAGCAGTCCGTTAGCGGGGGGGAGGTACGAGCAGTACTTC. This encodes CASSPLAGGRYEQYF.

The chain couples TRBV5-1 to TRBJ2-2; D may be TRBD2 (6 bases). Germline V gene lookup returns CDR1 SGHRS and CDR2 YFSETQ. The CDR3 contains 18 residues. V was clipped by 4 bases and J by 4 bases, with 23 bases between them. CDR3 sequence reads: CASSETLGAGPSTGELFF. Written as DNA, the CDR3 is TGCGCCAGCAGCGAGACCTTAGGGGCGGGGCCATCCACCGGGGAGCTGTTTTTT.

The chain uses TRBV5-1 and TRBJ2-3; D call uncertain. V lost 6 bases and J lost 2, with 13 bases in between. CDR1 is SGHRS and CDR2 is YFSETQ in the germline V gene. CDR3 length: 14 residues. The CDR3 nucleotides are TGCGCCAGCAATGAGACTCCACACACAGATACGCAGTATTTT. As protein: CASNETPHTDTQYF.

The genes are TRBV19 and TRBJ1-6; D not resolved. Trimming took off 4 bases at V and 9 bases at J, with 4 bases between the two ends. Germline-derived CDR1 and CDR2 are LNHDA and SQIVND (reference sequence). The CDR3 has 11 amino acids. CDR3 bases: TGTGCCAGTAGTACGGGTTCACCCCTCCACTTT. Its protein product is CASSTGSPLHF.

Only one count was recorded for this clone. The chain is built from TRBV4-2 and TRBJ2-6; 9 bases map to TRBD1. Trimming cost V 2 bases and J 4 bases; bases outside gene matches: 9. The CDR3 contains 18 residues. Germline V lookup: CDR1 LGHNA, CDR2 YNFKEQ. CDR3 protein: CASSQTPGQGAGANVLTF. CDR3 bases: TGTGCCAGCAGCCAAACGCCGGGACAGGGAGCCGGGGCCAACGTCCTGACTTTC.

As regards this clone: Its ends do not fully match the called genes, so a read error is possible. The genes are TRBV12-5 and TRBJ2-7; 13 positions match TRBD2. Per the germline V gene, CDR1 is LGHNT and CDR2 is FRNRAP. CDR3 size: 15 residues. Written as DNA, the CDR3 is TGTGCTAGTGCCATACGATCGGGACTAGCGGGGAGGCCAGACTTC. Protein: CASAIRSGLAGRPDF.

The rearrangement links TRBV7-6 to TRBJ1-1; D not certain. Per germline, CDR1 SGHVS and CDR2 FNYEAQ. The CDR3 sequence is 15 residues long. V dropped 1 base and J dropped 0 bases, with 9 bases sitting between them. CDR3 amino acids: CASSLDGRLNTEAFF. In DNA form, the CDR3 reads TGTGCCAGCAGCTTAGACGGCAGGTTGAACACTGAAGCTTTCTTT.

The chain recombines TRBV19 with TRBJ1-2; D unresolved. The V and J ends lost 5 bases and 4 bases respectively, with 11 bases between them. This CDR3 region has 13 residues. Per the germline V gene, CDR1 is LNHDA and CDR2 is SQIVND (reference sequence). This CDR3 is CASSPRQAYGYTF. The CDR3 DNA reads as TGTGCCAGTAGTCCCCGGCAGGCCTATGGCTACACCTTC.

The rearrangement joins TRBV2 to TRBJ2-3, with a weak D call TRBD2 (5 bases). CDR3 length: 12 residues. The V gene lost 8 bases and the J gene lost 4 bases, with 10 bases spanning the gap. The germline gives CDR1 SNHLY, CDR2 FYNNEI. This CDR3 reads CASEYGADTQYF. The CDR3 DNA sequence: TGTGCCAGCGAATACGGGGCAGATACGCAGTATTTT.

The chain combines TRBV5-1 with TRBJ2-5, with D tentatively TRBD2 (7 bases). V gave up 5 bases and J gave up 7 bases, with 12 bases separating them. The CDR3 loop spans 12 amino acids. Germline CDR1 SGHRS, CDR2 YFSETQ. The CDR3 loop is CASSAGAGTQYF. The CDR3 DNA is TGCGCCAGCAGTGCGGGGGCAGGGACCCAGTACTTC.

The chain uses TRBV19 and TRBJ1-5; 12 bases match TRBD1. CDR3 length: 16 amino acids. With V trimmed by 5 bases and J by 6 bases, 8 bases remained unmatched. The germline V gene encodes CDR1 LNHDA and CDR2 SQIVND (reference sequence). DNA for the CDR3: TGTGCCAGTAGTCGTACCGGGACAGGGGGCCTTCAGCCCCAGCATTTT. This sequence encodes CASSRTGTGGLQPQHF.

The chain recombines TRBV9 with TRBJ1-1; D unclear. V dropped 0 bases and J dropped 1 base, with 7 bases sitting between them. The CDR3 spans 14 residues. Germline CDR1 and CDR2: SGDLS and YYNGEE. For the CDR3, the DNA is TGTGCCAGCAGCGTAGCACAGACGAACACTGAAGCTTTCTTT. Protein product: CASSVAQTNTEAFF.

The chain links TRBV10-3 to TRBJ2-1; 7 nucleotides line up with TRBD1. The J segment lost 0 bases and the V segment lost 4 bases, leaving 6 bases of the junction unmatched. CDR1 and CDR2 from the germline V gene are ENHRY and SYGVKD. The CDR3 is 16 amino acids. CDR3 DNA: TGTGCCATCAGTGCGAGGGGGACAGACTCCTACAATGAGCAGTTCTTC. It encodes CAISARGTDSYNEQFF.

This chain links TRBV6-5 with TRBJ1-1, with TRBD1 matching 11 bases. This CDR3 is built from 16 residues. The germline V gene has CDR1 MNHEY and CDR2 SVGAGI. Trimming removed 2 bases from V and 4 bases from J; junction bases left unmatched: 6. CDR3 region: CASSYGPGTGGTEAFF. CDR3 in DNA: TGTGCCAGCAGTTACGGTCCAGGGACAGGGGGCACTGAAGCTTTCTTT.

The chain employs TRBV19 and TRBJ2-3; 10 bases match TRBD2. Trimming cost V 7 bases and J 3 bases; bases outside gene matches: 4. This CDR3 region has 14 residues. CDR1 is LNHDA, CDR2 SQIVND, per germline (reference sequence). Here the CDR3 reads CASTELAGTDTQYF. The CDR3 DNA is TGTGCCAGTACAGAACTAGCGGGGACAGATACGCAGTATTTT.

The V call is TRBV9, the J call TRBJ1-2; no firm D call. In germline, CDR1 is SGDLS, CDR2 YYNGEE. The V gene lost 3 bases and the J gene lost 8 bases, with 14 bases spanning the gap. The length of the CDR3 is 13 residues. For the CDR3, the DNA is TGTGCCAGCAGCGCTACTGAGGTGGAGGGCTACACCTTC. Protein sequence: CASSATEVEGYTF. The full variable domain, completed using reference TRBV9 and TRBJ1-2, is DSGVTQTPKHLITATGQRVTLRCSPRSGDLSVYWYQQSLDQGLQFLIQYYNGEERAKGNILERFSAQQFPDLHSELNLSSLELGDSALYFCASSATEVEGYTFGSGTRLTVV.

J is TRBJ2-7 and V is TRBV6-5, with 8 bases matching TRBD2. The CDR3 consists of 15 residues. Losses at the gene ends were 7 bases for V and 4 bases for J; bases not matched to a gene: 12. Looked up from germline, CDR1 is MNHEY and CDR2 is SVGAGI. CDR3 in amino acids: CASTPTLAGDYEQYF. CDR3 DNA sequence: TGTGCCAGCACTCCGACGCTAGCGGGTGATTACGAGCAGTACTTC.

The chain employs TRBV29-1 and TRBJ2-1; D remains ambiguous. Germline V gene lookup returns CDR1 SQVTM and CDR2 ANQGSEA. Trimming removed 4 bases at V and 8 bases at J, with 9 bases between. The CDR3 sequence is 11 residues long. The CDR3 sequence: CSVAQTDEQFF. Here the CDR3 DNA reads TGCAGCGTTGCACAGACCGATGAGCAGTTCTTC.

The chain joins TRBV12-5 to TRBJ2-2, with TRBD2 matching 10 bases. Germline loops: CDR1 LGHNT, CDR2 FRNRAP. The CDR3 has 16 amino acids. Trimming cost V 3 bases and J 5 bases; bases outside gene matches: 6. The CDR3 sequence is CASGLERGGRTGELFF. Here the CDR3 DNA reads TGTGCTAGTGGTTTAGAGCGGGGGGGCCGAACCGGGGAGCTGTTTTTT.